One and the same sample provided the 8 T cell receptor beta chains below, sequenced in a study of OX40 agonist ivuxolimab in advanced cancers. The table came from immunoSEQ multiplex PCR; TCRdb's copy has only in-frame clones and leaves some out. This repertoire shows some 41,000 clones, 87% found once; its top ten account for roughly 40%. This sample comprised CD4+ or CD8+ T cells sorted from blood, obtained in a trial of the OX40 agonist ivuxolimab. These receptors all come from an adult with an advanced solid tumor such as melanoma, head and neck, liver or kidney cancer.

About this clone itself: At one end, the junction sequence differs from germline, possibly due to a read error. The chain joins TRBV7-2 to TRBJ2-7; D remains ambiguous. The CDR3 is 12 amino acids. CDR1 and CDR2 from the germline V gene are SGHTA and FQGNSA. CDR3 DNA sequence: TGTGCCAGCAGCTCGACGGCAGTGGATATTCGCTTC. Amino acids: CASSSTAVDIRF.

The J gene is TRBJ2-5, the V gene TRBV5-1; 10 bases fit TRBD1. The germline V gene encodes CDR1 SGHRS and CDR2 YFSETQ. J lost 4 bases, V lost 7 bases, and 10 bases had no gene match. The CDR3 sequence is 15 residues long. The CDR3 is CASCRDRGTLETQYF. Here the CDR3 DNA reads TGCGCCAGCTGCCGGGACAGGGGAACCCTAGAGACCCAGTACTTC.

The chain links TRBV30 to TRBJ1-2; D is unclear. The V gene's germline CDR1 is GTSNPN and CDR2 SVGIG (reference sequence). The CDR3 covers 9 residues. Trimming cost V 5 bases and J 4 bases, with 2 bases left between them. The CDR3 DNA follows: TGTGCCTGGGGCTATGGCTACACCTTC. Translated: CAWGYGYTF.

This clone came up once. The chain carries TRBV5-4 and TRBJ2-5; the D is unclear. Trimming shortened V by 3 bases and J by 2 bases, and 2 bases separated the two germline ends. This CDR3 spans 11 amino acids. The germline gives CDR1 SGHNT, CDR2 YYREEE (reference sequence). For the CDR3, the DNA is TGTGCCAGCAGCTCACAAGAGACCCAGTACTTC. Encoded protein: CASSSQETQYF.

The gene calls are TRBV6-1 and TRBJ1-3; unclear D gene. Trimming stripped 4 bases from V and 0 bases from J, with 10 bases between. Germline V CDR1 and CDR2: MNHNS, SASEGT. This CDR3 spans 15 amino acids. The CDR3 DNA follows: TGTGCCAGCAGTGTCTCTGGCGTCTCTGGAAACACCATATATTTT. Translating it yields CASSVSGVSGNTIYF.

This chain uses TRBV7-9 with TRBJ2-1; 7 bases fit TRBD2. The CDR3 has 14 amino acids. Trimming cost V 4 bases and J 6 bases; bases outside gene matches: 6. CDR1 and CDR2 from the germline V gene are SEHNR and FQNEAQ (reference sequence). This chain's CDR3 is CASSSGTTGNEQFF. CDR3 in DNA: TGTGCCAGCAGCTCAGGGACTACCGGCAATGAGCAGTTCTTC.

The rearrangement links TRBV5-4 to TRBJ2-1; 7 nucleotides align to TRBD2. V trimming: 6 bases; J trimming: 5 bases; junction bases outside the gene matches: 11. Germline V gene sequence: CDR1 SGHNT, CDR2 YYREEE (reference sequence). CDR3 size: 15 residues. The CDR3 is CASTFLGGSDNEQFF. The CDR3 bases are TGTGCCAGCACCTTTCTCGGGGGGTCAGACAATGAGCAGTTCTTC.

This chain connects TRBV7-9 to TRBJ2-7, with TRBD1 as a possible D gene (5 bases). The germline V and J ends were trimmed by 6 bases and 0 bases, with 9 bases remaining between them. The CDR3 consists of 13 residues. Per germline, CDR1 SEHNR and CDR2 FQNEAQ (reference sequence). The CDR3 sequence is CASRGPSSYEQYF. The CDR3 nucleotides read TGTGCCAGCAGGGGGCCCAGCTCCTACGAGCAGTACTTC.